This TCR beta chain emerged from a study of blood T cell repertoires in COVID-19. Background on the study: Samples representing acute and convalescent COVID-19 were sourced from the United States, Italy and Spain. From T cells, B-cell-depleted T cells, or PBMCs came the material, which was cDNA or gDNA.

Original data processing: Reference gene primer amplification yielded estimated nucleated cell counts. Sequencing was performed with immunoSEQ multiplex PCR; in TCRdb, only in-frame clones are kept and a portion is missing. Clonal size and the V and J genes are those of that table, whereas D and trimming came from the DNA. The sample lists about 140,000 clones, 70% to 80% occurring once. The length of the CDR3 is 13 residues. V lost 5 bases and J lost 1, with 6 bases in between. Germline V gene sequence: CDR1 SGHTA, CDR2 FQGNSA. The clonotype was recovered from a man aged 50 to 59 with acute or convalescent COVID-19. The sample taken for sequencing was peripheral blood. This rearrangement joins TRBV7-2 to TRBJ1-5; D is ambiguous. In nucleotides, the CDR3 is TGTGCCAGCAGCCGACTCAGCAATCAGCCCCAGCATTTT. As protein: CASSRLSNQPQHF.